This T cell receptor beta chain was sequenced for a study of shared clonotypes between healthy human individuals. Details on this clone: What it binds is not known.

CDR3 length: 15 amino acids. CDR1 and CDR2 from the germline V gene are MDHEN and SYDVKM. The junction had 7 bases not matched to a gene; V was cut back by 6 bases and J by 0 bases. Regarding the study as a whole: Clonotypes shared by all four sorted-subset donors had higher generation probabilities than non-shared clonotypes.

The table came from immunoSEQ multiplex PCR; TCRdb's copy has only in-frame clones and leaves some out. The table has about 2.4 million clones, approximately 93% seen once. The specimen sequenced was naive CD4+ T cells from PBMCs. The subset was: CD45RA+ positively selected. The genes are TRBV28 and TRBJ2-7, with TRBD2 matching 8 bases. The origin of this receptor is a young man in good health. Some clones in this sample may be carry-over from other donors' samples. This CDR3 reads CASSLGSGGSYEQYF. The CDR3 nucleotides are TGTGCCAGCAGCCTCGGCAGCGGGGGCTCCTACGAGCAGTACTTC.